A single sample is the source of the 17 T cell receptor beta chains below, sequenced in a study of T cells in Graves' hyperthyroidism and ophthalmopathy. There were TCR beta CDR3 regions amplified from RNA transcripts. Carried out on the TCR CDR3, a first-round RT-PCR used the HTBI primer set. TCRdb reprocessed the multiplex PCR reads with MiXCR, giving one entry per CDR3 protein. The sample includes 600,000 to 700,000 distinct CDR3 sequences, 14% to 15% seen only once; the top ten take 3.5% to 4.5%. The sequencing sample was made of blood. The receptors stem from a woman in her thirties or forties with Graves' ophthalmopathy.

About this clonotype itself: A read error is possible here, since a much larger clone lies one base away. Since no conserved phenylalanine or tryptophan closes the CDR3, a read error is the likely cause. The chain carries TRBV11-2 and TRBJ1-2; 8 nucleotides align to TRBD1. Unmatched junction bases numbered 6, after V lost 0 bases and J lost 3 bases. The CDR3 extends over 16 amino acids. The germline gives CDR1 SGHAT, CDR2 FQNNGV. CDR3 region: CASSLERTGLHYGYTL. For the CDR3, the DNA is TGTGCCAGCAGCTTAGAGCGGACAGGGTTGCACTATGGCTACACCCTC.

The rearrangement links TRBV11-1 to TRBJ2-7, with D possibly being TRBD1 (6 bases). The CDR3 runs to 13 residues. Germline V gives CDR1 SGHAT, CDR2 FQDESV (reference sequence). Between the trimmed V and J ends, which lost 4 bases and 6 bases, there was a span of 13 bases. The CDR3 is CASSSNRDPEQYF. The CDR3 DNA is TGTGCCAGCAGCTCTAACAGGGATCCCGAGCAGTACTTC.

This clonotype was seen at least ten times. The chain joins TRBV11-1 to TRBJ2-7, with TRBD2 matching over 7 bases. The germline gives CDR1 SGHAT, CDR2 FQDESV (reference sequence). V lost 8 bases to trimming and J lost 2 bases; unmatched junction nucleotides: 6. The CDR3 is 13 amino acids. The CDR3 DNA reads TGTGCCAGCCAGCGGGACCTGACCTACGAGCAGTACTTC. Its translation: CASQRDLTYEQYF.

This clonotype was picked up many times. The J gene is TRBJ1-2, the V gene TRBV6-2 or TRBV6-3; D possibly corresponds to TRBD1 (6 bases). CDR3 size: 14 residues. Per germline, CDR1 MNHEY and CDR2 SVGEGT. With 11 bases removed from V and 0 bases from J, the gap between germline ends came to 16 bases. CDR3 coding DNA: TGTGCCGCTCAGGAGGACAGCTCTAACTATGGCTACACCTTC. It yields the protein CAAQEDSSNYGYTF.

This clonotype has more than one count but fewer than ten. The V gene is TRBV20-1, the J gene TRBJ1-2; 9 positions match TRBD1. V lost 1 base, J lost 5 bases, and 11 bases stayed unmatched. Germline V gene lookup returns CDR1 DFQATT and CDR2 SNEGSKA (reference sequence). The CDR3 has 16 amino acids. For the CDR3, the DNA is TGCAGTGCTAGAGCGGGGGGGAGGGACAGGGTTTATGGCTACACCTTC. Amino acid sequence: CSARAGGRDRVYGYTF.

This clonotype was detected ten times or more. This rearrangement joins TRBV27 to TRBJ2-7, with TRBD2 matching over 7 bases. CDR1 is MNHEY, CDR2 SMNVEV, per germline (reference sequence). The trim removed 6 bases at V and 6 bases at J, leaving 8 bases unmatched. The CDR3 runs 13 residues. The CDR3 DNA is TGTGCCAGCAGGGTCGGCGGGAGTCTCGAGCAGTACTTC. Its protein is CASRVGGSLEQYF.

This clonotype was observed many times. The J gene is TRBJ2-2, the V gene TRBV5-1; D could derive from TRBD1 or TRBD2 (5 bases each). The germline CDR1 and CDR2 sequences are SGHRS and YFSETQ. The CDR3 has 13 residues. The V and J ends lost 7 bases and 9 bases respectively, with 16 bases between them. DNA for the CDR3: TGCGCCAGCTCCCCGGGGCCCCCCCGGGAGCTGTTTTTT. Translation gives CASSPGPPRELFF.

In its sample, this clonotype was seen many times. A single base separates this from a much larger clone, so it may be a read error. The chain's CDR3 is CATGTGGGYEQYF. The CDR3 DNA reads TGTGCCACCGGGACAGGGGGCGGCTACGAGCAGTACTTC. The V call is TRBV10-3, the J call TRBJ2-7; 12 bases are a match to TRBD1. Germline V gene data show CDR1 as ENHRY and CDR2 as SYGVKD. The junction had 4 bases not matched to a gene; V was cut back by 10 bases and J by 3 bases. The CDR3 spans 13 residues.

The chain couples TRBV27 to TRBJ2-5; D is possibly TRBD1 (5 bases). Germline lookup yields CDR1 MNHEY and CDR2 SMNVEV (reference sequence). The CDR3 contains 16 residues. V lost 6 bases, J lost 1 base, and 18 bases lay in between. The CDR3 region is CASRLIMTASQETQYF. The CDR3 nucleotides read TGTGCCAGCAGACTTATTATGACAGCCTCCCAAGAGACCCAGTACTTC.

This clonotype was recorded a few times. A far larger clone is one base from this, pointing to a likely read error. The chain uses TRBV9 and TRBJ1-1, with D hard to call. Germline CDR1 SGDLS, CDR2 YYNGEE. V gave up 0 bases and J gave up 0 bases, with 3 bases separating them. The CDR3 spans 13 residues. The CDR3 nucleotides are TGTGCCAGCAGCGTAGAGATGAACACTGAAGCTTTCTTT. It encodes CASSVEMNTEAFF.

In its sample, this clonotype was seen many times. Written as DNA, the CDR3 is TGTGCCAGCAGCTACCAAGTGGGTACTGAAGCTTTCTTT. It translates to CASSYQVGTEAFF. This chain joins TRBV7-9 and TRBJ1-1; D gene unclear. The germline CDR1 and CDR2 sequences are SEHNR and FQNEAQ (reference sequence). The CDR3 is 13 amino acids. V shed 4 bases and J shed 5 bases, with 11 bases lying between them.

This clonotype was detected ten times or more. The chain combines TRBV12-3 or TRBV12-4 with TRBJ1-1; no firm D call. V lost 3 bases and J 0 bases, leaving 8 bases between the germline ends. The CDR3 loop spans 14 amino acids. The CDR3 coding sequence is TGTGCCAGCAGTTTGGTTTTGATGAACACTGAAGCTTTCTTT. Translation: CASSLVLMNTEAFF.

V gene TRBV9 combines with J gene TRBJ2-7; TRBD2 agrees at 9 bases. Germline V gives CDR1 SGDLS, CDR2 YYNGEE. The CDR3 spans 17 residues. V dropped 2 bases and J dropped 6; count of bases not matched to a gene: 15. In DNA form, the CDR3 reads TGTGCCAGCAGCGTCATGAAGGGCGGCGGGAGGGTTGGCGAGCAGTACTTC. Translated: CASSVMKGGGRVGEQYF.

This chain joins TRBV19 and TRBJ2-7, with a tentative D call TRBD2 (6 bases). The V gene lost 5 bases and the J gene lost 1 base, with 18 bases spanning the gap. Germline V gives CDR1 LNHDA, CDR2 SQIVND (reference sequence). The CDR3 loop spans 16 amino acids. CDR3 coding DNA: TGTGCCAGTAGTTTACCGGGACTTATGGGATCCTACGAGCAGTACTTC. Translated: CASSLPGLMGSYEQYF.

J is TRBJ1-5 and V is TRBV6-2 or TRBV6-3; possibly TRBD1 for D (5 bases). The CDR3 covers 16 residues. The germline CDR1 and CDR2 sequences are MNHEY and SVGEGT. Trimming removed 2 bases from V and 2 bases from J, with 13 bases in between. The CDR3 DNA reads as TGTGCCAGCAGTTACGTCCCAGGGACTGGCAATCAGCCCCAGCATTTT. Its protein product is CASSYVPGTGNQPQHF.

This clonotype came up many times. The rearrangement links TRBV20-1 to TRBJ1-1; D not resolved. This CDR3 has 13 residues. CDR1 and CDR2 from the germline V gene are DFQATT and SNEGSKA (reference sequence). Trimming removed 6 bases at V and 4 bases at J, with 15 bases between. CDR3 sequence: CSAPIWVGTEAFF. The CDR3 DNA reads as TGCAGTGCGCCTATCTGGGTTGGCACTGAAGCTTTCTTT.

This clonotype has a handful of counts. The chain has TRBV6-1 and TRBJ1-5; D is undetermined. Trimming left V 1 base short and J 0 bases short, with 13 bases between. The length of the CDR3 is 17 residues. Germline V lookup: CDR1 MNHNS, CDR2 SASEGT. The CDR3 sequence: CASSEVSPHASNQPQHF. The CDR3 DNA reads TGTGCCAGCAGTGAAGTGAGCCCCCATGCTAGCAATCAGCCCCAGCATTTT.